These 8 T cell receptor beta chains came from one sample sequenced in a study of siplizumab effects on memory and regulatory T cells. The table came from immunoSEQ multiplex PCR; TCRdb's copy has only in-frame clones and leaves some out. Of approximately 20,000 clones in the sample, around 40% were seen once. These receptors have no identified antigens. Cells from the mixed lymphocyte reaction were cocultured for around six days at 37°C. Input material: CFSE-low (dividing) CD4+ T cells sorted from an allogeneic mixed lymphocyte reaction. The receptors originated from a human donor in good health; the cells came from an allogeneic mixed lymphocyte reaction. Some clones in this sample may be carry-over from other donors' samples.

This clone was recorded at least ten times. The rearrangement uses TRBV5-1 and TRBJ2-3; D possibly corresponds to TRBD1 (5 bases). Germline lookup yields CDR1 SGHRS and CDR2 YFSETQ. Trimming shortened V by 0 bases and J by 0 bases, and 8 bases separated the two germline ends. The CDR3 totals 15 residues. The CDR3 nucleotides read TGCGCCAGCAGCTTGGCCAGGGATAGCACAGATACGCAGTATTTT. Protein sequence: CASSLARDSTDTQYF.

By sample fraction, this clone is medium-sized. The rearrangement links TRBV11-2 to TRBJ2-7; D call uncertain. CDR3 length: 13 amino acids. CDR1 and CDR2 from the germline V gene are SGHAT and FQNNGV. V was pared by 5 bases and J by 0 bases, with 8 bases between. DNA of the CDR3: TGTGCCAGCAGCCGCACGAGCTCCTACGAGCAGTACTTC. Protein sequence: CASSRTSSYEQYF.

The rearrangement joins TRBV6-6 to TRBJ1-1; D is ambiguous. The CDR3 covers 13 residues. V lost 6 bases and J 8 bases, leaving 16 bases between the germline ends. Germline V gene data show CDR1 as MNHNY and CDR2 as SVGAGI (reference sequence). The CDR3, as DNA: TGTGCCAGCAGAGTTACGGCTGGGGTAGAAGCTTTCTTT. Translating gives CASRVTAGVEAFF.

This clone is deemed medium-sized. The chain links TRBV7-2 to TRBJ1-5; the D gene is possibly TRBD1 (5 bases). The CDR3 spans 16 residues. Germline CDR1 SGHTA, CDR2 FQGNSA. The germline V and J ends were trimmed by 5 bases and 4 bases, with 18 bases remaining between them. CDR3 bases: TGTGCCAGCAGCCTCCGCCAGGGCGACCTTAATCAGCCCCAGCATTTT. Encoded protein: CASSLRQGDLNQPQHF.

This clone appeared a few times. V is TRBV7-9 and J is TRBJ2-7; 12 bases agree with TRBD2. The CDR3 spans 18 residues. Unmatched junction bases numbered 16, after V lost 4 bases and J lost 6 bases. Germline V gives CDR1 SEHNR, CDR2 FQNEAQ (reference sequence). The CDR3 sequence: CASSSLVGLAGGYLEQYF. The CDR3 nucleotides read TGTGCCAGCAGCTCCCTAGTTGGGCTAGCGGGAGGGTATCTCGAGCAGTACTTC.

The rearrangement uses TRBV7-9 and TRBJ1-2; D is unclear. The ends were cut back, 7 bases at V and 5 bases at J, with 17 bases in the middle. The germline V gene encodes CDR1 SEHNR and CDR2 FQNEAQ (reference sequence). This CDR3 is built from 14 residues. The CDR3 DNA follows: TGTGCCAGCACCCTTATGGGAAGTCGGTATGGCTACACCTTC. This encodes CASTLMGSRYGYTF.

The rearrangement joins TRBV5-1 to TRBJ1-6; weak D call: TRBD1 (5 bases). In germline, CDR1 is SGHRS, CDR2 YFSETQ. Trimming shortened V by 1 base and J by 7 bases, and 27 bases separated the two germline ends. The CDR3 covers 20 residues. CDR3 nucleotide sequence: TGCGCCAGCAGCTTGTGGTTCGGACAATCAACAGGCGGCGGCAATTCACCCCTCCACTTT. Amino acid sequence: CASSLWFGQSTGGGNSPLHF.

The V call is TRBV11-2, the J call TRBJ1-2; possibly TRBD1 for D (5 bases). V lost 1 base and J 5 bases, leaving 8 bases between the germline ends. This CDR3 has 13 residues. CDR1 and CDR2 from the germline V gene are SGHAT and FQNNGV. In DNA, the CDR3 is TGTGCCAGCAGCTTAGGGGGCGTTTATGGCTACACCTTC. This gives the protein CASSLGGVYGYTF.